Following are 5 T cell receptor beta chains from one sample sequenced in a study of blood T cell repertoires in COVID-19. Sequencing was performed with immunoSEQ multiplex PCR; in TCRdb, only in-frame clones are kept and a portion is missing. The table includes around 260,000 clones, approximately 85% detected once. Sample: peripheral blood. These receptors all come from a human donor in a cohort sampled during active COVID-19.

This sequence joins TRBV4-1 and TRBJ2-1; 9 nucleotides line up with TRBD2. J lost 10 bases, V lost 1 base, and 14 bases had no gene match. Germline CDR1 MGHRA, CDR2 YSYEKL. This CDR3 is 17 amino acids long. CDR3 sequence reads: CASSQGRGGTSMGEQFF. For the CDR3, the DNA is TGCGCCAGCAGCCAAGGCAGAGGAGGGACTAGCATGGGAGAGCAGTTCTTC.

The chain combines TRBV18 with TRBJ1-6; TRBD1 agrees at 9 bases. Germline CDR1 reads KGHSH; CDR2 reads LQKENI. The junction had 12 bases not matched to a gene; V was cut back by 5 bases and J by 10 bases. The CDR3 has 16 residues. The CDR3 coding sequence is TGTGCCAGCTCAACCTTCCGGACAGGGGAGAACTCACCCCTCCACTTT. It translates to CASSTFRTGENSPLHF.

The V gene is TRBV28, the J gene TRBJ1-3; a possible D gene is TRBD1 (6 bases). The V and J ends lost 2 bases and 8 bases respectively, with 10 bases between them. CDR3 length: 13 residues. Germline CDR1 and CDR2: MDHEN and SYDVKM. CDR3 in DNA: TGTGCCAGCAGTTTAGGACAGCTGGACACCATATATTTT. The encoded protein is CASSLGQLDTIYF. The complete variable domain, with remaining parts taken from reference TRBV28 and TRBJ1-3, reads DVKVTQSSRYLVKRTGEKVFLECVQDMDHENMFWYRQDPGLGLRLIYFSYDVKMKEKGDIPEGYSVSREKKERFSLILESASTNQTSMYLCASSLGQLDTIYFGEGSWLTVV.

CDR3 loop: CASSEPRGRWAFF. DNA for the CDR3: TGTGCCAGTAGTGAACCCAGGGGGCGGTGGGCTTTCTTT. The genes are TRBV19 and TRBJ1-1, with 8 positions matching TRBD1. This CDR3 spans 13 amino acids. The junction had 10 bases not matched to a gene; V was cut back by 5 bases and J by 11 bases. Germline lookup yields CDR1 LNHDA and CDR2 SQIVND (reference sequence).

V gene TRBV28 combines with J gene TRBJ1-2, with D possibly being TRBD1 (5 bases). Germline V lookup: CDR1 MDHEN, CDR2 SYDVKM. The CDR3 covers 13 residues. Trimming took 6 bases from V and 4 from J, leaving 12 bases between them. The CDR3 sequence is CASSQGLGYGYTF. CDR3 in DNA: TGTGCCAGCAGCCAGGGCCTCGGCTATGGCTACACCTTC.